This TCR beta chain came from a study of T cells in Graves' hyperthyroidism and ophthalmopathy (dated by TCRdb to between 2018 and 2020). About the investigation overall: To identify distinguishing TCR V-J signatures, a discovery cohort of around 98 patients was used, comprising 43 with Graves' ophthalmopathy and under 60 with stable Graves' hyperthyroidism. Prospective prediction of ophthalmopathy was tested in an independent validation cohort consisting of some 18 hyperthyroidism patients and more than 15 patients who later progressed to ophthalmopathy. The 90 to 100 discovery patients were randomly split 7:3 into training and test sets. The study also compared thyroid tissue and blood T-cell repertoires from a handful of Graves' hyperthyroidism patients. Following sampling, methimazole starting at 30 mg daily was given to hyperthyroidism patients, and high-dose intravenous methylprednisolone was given to ophthalmopathy patients. The paper describes TCR Vbeta CDR3 sequencing of around 130 peripheral blood samples, made up of 43 ophthalmopathy patients, 70 to 75 hyperthyroidism patients and 17 progressor patients.

This clonotype was observed a handful of times. What this receptor recognizes is not known. The conserved phenylalanine or tryptophan normally closing the CDR3 is absent here, so this likely arose from a read error. It is unclear where the CDR3 begins or ends on the DNA, so no DNA is shown, and the CDR3 is as TCRdb lists it. The TCR beta CDR3 regions were amplified from RNA transcripts. The TCR CDR3 was subjected to a first round of RT-PCR using the HTBI primer set and the Qiagen OneStep RT-PCR kit. A second multiplex PCR round built the libraries, followed by size selection and purification. Libraries were sequenced paired-end with 100 bp reads on an Illumina HiSeq2000. From the authors' description of their analysis: SOAPnuke was used to process the raw data, with reads discarded if the reads contained adapters or uncalled bases, had a mean Phred below 15, or lacked an exact constant-primer or identifier match. COPE v1.2.5 was used to merge the high-quality paired reads, and each unique nucleotide sequence was defined as a clonotype. MiTCR v1.1 was used to align clonotypes to the IMGT TRBV, TRBD and TRBJ reference segments. Only V-J combinations with frequency above 0.0001, covering 99.2% of repertoires, were analysed. The TCS score was defined as F50 (clonal expansion) divided by E x V (chaos), with BLOSUM62-based TCRdist calculated between CDR3 peptides within each V-J. Welch's t-statistics and random forest reduced roughly 500 V-J features to around 14, which were used in a naive Bayes classifier (R e1071). Thyroid-blood repertoire similarity was quantified with the Morisita-Horn index. Starting from the raw public reads, TCRdb applied fastp trimming at Q25, assembled clones with MiXCR and retained in-frame beta chains. Each CDR3 protein gets just one entry, which takes the most common genes and DNA from the rows behind it. TCRdb, not the original authors, processed these V and J calls. The table for this sample lists roughly 500,000 distinct CDR3 sequences; around 42% of them were counted only once. The ten largest clones add up to around 17% of the sample.

Here is what the overall study found, with its caveats: In validation, the model predicted progression to ophthalmopathy with 65% to 71% sensitivity and over 72% specificity, a median of approximately 6.5 months before onset. Most expanded thyroid clonotypes (frequency above 0.001) were also detected in blood, suggesting blood repertoires may reflect thyroid immune responses. No statistical method was used to fix the sample size in advance, and group allocation was not hidden from the investigators. A 13 V-J signature model separated ophthalmopathy from stable hyperthyroidism, with about 88% sensitivity and about 81% specificity in cross-validation and 80%/75% in testing.

Taken from the germline V gene, the CDR1 and CDR2 loops are SGHTA and FQGTGA. The length of the CDR3 is 11 amino acids, counting both ends. Patients with uncontrolled infections, other autoimmune diseases, pregnancy or lactation were excluded. Diagnoses were established on the basis of clinical symptoms, serum thyroxine and TRAb, thyroid ultrasound, and orbital computed tomography. Total RNA was extracted using Trizol reagent, and RNA quality was assessed on an Agilent 2100 Bioanalyzer. Sequencing was performed on peripheral blood or thyroid tissue (not recorded which). The sequence derives from an adult woman with Graves' disease, either hyperthyroidism or ophthalmopathy (not recorded which). The chain is made from TRBV7-3 and TRBJ2-6; no DNA check was done on the table's D call, TRBD2. The CDR3 protein: CASSLTSGSGI.